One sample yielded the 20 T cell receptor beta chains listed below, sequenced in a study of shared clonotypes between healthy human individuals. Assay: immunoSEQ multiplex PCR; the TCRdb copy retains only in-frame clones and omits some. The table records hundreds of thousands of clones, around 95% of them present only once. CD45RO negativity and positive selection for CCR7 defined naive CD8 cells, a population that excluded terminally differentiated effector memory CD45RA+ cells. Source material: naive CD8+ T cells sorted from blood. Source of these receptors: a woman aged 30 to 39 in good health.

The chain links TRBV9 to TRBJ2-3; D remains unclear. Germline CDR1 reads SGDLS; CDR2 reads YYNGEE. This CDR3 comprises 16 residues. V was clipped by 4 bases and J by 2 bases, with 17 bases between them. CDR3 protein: CASSIPLAGSTDTQYF. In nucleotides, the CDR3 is TGTGCCAGCAGCATCCCATTGGCCGGGTCCACAGATACGCAGTATTTT.

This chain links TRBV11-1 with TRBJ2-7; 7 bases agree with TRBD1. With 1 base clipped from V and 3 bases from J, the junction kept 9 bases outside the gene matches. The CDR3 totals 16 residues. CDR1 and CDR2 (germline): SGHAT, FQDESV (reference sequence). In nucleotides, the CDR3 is TGTGCCAGCAGCTTAGATTGGACAGGCCGGGACTACGAGCAGTACTTC. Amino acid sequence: CASSLDWTGRDYEQYF.

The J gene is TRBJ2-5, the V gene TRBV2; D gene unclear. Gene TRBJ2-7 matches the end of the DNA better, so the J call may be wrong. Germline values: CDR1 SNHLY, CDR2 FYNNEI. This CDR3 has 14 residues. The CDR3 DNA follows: TGTGCCAGCACCGATACACCTCCCAGCTACGAGCAGTACTTC. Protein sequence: CASTDTPPSYEQYF.

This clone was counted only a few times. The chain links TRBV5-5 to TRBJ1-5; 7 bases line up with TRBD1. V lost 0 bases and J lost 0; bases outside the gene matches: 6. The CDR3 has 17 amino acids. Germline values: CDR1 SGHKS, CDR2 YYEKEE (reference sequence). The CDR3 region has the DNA TGTGCCAGCAGCTTGGCCCCGGACAGGTATAGCAATCAGCCCCAGCATTTT. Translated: CASSLAPDRYSNQPQHF. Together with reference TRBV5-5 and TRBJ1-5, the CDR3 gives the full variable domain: DAGVTQSPTHLIKTRGQQVTLRCSPISGHKSVSWYQQVLGQGPQFIFQYYEKEERGRGNFPDRFSARQFPNYSSELNVNALLLGDSALYLCASSLAPDRYSNQPQHFGDGTRLSIL.

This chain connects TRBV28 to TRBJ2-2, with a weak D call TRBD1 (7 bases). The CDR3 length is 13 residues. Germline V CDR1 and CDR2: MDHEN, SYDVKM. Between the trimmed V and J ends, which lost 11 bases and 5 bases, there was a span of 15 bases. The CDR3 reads CAGQQGGTGELFF. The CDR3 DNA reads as TGTGCCGGGCAGCAGGGGGGAACCGGGGAGCTGTTTTTT.

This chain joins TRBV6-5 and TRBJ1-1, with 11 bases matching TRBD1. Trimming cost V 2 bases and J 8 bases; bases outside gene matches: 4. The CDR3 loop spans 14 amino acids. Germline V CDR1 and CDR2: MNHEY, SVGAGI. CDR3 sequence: CASSYGQGAGEAFF. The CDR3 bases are TGTGCCAGCAGTTACGGACAGGGGGCGGGGGAAGCTTTCTTT.

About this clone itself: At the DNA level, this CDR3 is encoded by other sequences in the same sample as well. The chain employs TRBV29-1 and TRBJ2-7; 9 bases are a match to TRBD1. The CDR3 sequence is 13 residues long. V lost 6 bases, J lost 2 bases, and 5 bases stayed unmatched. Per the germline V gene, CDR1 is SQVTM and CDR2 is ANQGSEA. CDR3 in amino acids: CSVGTGRTYEQYF. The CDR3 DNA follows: TGCAGCGTGGGGACAGGGCGAACCTACGAGCAGTACTTC.

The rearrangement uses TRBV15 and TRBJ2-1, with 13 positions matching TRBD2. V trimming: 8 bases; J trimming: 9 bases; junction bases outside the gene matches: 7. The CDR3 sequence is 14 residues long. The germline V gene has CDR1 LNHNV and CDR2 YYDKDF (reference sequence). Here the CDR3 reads CATELAGGPGEQFF. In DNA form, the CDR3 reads TGTGCCACCGAACTAGCGGGAGGGCCGGGTGAGCAGTTCTTC.

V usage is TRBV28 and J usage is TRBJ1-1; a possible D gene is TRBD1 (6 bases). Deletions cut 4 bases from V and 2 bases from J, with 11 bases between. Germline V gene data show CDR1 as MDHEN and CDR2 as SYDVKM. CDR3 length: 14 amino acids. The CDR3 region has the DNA TGTGCCAGCAGTTACGGACAGAGAAACACTGAAGCTTTCTTT. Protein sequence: CASSYGQRNTEAFF.

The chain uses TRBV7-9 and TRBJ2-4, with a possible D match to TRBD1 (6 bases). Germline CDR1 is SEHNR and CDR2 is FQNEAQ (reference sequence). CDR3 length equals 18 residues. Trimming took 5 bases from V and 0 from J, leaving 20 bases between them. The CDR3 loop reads CASSPRGGELLAKNIQYF. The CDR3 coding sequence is TGTGCCAGCAGCCCACGAGGGGGAGAGCTCCTAGCCAAAAACATTCAGTACTTC.

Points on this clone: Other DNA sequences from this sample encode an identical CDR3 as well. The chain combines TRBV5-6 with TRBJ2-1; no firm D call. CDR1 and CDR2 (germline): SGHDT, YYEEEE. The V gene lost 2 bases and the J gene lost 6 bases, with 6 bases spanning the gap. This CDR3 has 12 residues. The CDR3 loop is CASSLGSNEQFF. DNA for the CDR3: TGTGCCAGCAGCTTAGGGTCCAATGAGCAGTTCTTC.

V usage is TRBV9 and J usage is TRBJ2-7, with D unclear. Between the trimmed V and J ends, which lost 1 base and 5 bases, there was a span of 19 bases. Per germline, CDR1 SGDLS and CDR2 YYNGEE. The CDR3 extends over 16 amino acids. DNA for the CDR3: TGTGCCAGCAGCGTATTTGGGAACCCTCATAGGGACGAGCAGTACTTC. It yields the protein CASSVFGNPHRDEQYF.

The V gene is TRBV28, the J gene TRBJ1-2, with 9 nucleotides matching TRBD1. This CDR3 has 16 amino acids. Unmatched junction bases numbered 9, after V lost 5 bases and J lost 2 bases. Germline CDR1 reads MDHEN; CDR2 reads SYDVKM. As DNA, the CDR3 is TGTGCCAGCAGTCCCCGGGACAGGGCCCTAAACTATGGCTACACCTTC. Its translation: CASSPRDRALNYGYTF.

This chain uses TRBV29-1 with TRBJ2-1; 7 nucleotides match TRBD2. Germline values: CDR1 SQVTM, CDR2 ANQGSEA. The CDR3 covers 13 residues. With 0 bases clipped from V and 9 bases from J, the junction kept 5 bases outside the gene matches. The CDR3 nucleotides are TGCAGCGTTGAAGATCTTCCGGGAGGTGAGCAGTTCTTC. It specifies CSVEDLPGGEQFF.

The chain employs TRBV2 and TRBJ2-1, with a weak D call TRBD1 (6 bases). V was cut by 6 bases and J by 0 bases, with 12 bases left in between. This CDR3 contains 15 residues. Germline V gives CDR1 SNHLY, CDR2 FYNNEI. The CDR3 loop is CASRYRVASYNEQFF. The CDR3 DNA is TGTGCCAGCAGATACAGGGTCGCCTCCTACAATGAGCAGTTCTTC.

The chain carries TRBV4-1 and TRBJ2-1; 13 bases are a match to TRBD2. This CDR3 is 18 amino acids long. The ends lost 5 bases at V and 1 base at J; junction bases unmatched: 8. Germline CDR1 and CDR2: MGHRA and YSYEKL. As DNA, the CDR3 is TGCGCCAGCAGCAACAGGACTAGCGGGAGAGGTTCCTACAATGAGCAGTTCTTC. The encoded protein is CASSNRTSGRGSYNEQFF.

CDR3 in DNA: TGTGCCAGCTCACCACCGGGGGGCTCCTACGAGCAGTACTTC. As protein: CASSPPGGSYEQYF. This chain connects TRBV18 to TRBJ2-7; tentatively, D is TRBD2 (6 bases). V gave up 0 bases and J gave up 0 bases, with 6 bases separating them. CDR1 and CDR2 from the germline V gene are KGHSH and LQKENI. The CDR3 has 14 amino acids.

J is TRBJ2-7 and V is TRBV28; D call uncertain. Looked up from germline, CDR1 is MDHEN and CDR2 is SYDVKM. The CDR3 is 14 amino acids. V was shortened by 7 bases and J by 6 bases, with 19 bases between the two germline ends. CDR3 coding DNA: TGTGCCAGCACCCCGCGACCCGGCCTCACCGAGCAGTACTTC. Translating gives CASTPRPGLTEQYF. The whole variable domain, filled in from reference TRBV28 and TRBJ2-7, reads DVKVTQSSRYLVKRTGEKVFLECVQDMDHENMFWYRQDPGLGLRLIYFSYDVKMKEKGDIPEGYSVSREKKERFSLILESASTNQTSMYLCASTPRPGLTEQYFGPGTRLTVT.

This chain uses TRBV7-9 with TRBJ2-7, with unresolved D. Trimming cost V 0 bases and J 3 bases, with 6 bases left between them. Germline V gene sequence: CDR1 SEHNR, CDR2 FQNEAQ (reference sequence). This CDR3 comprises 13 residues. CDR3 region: CASSLAHYYEQYF. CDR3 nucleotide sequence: TGTGCCAGCAGCTTAGCGCACTACTACGAGCAGTACTTC.

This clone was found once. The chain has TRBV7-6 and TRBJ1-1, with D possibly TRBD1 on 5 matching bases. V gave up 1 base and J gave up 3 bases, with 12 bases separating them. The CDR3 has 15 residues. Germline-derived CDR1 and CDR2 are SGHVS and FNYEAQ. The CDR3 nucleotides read TGTGCCAGCAGCTTAGGACAGAGAGGGGACACTGAAGCTTTCTTT. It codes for CASSLGQRGDTEAFF.